This T cell receptor (beta chain) was recorded in a study of tumor-infiltrating lymphocytes in primary liver carcinoma. Total RNA (around 500 ng) served as template for TCR beta cDNA synthesis primed by a constant-region primer. Slightly modified ARM-PCR served as the procedure for the TCR beta libraries. These libraries came from three rounds of nested multiplex PCR. PCR rounds one and two used TRBV1-TRBV30 forward primers with a C-beta reverse primer for roughly 9 cycles each. A single record per CDR3 protein comes from TCRdb applying MiXCR to the multiplex PCR reads. The top ten hold roughly 10% of the sample, which has some 320,000 distinct CDR3 sequences, approximately 60% seen once. The researchers obtained blood RNA from unsorted whole blood and also extracted germline DNA. HBV chronically infected the treatment-naive patients. Germline V gives CDR1 SEHNR, CDR2 FQNEAQ (reference sequence). This CDR3 spans 16 amino acids.

A word on this clonotype: Compared with germline, one end of the junction differs, possibly owing to a read error.

The TCR comes from a man aged 40-50 years with primary liver carcinoma and hepatitis B virus infection. Input material: peripheral blood. The J gene is TRBJ2-5, the V gene TRBV7-9; possibly TRBD2 for D (6 bases). CDR3 bases: TGTGCCAGCAGCTTAGGGGACTTTGGGATGGCAGAGACCCAATACTTC. Its protein product is CASSLGDFGMAETQYF.